This TCR beta chain was obtained from a study of blood T cell repertoires in COVID-19. Study-wide background: T cells, B-cell-depleted T cells, or PBMCs provided the cDNA or gDNA that served as material.

Sequencing used immunoSEQ multiplex PCR; TCRdb keeps in-frame clones, though not all of them. Among some 70,000 clones listed, approximately 83% were seen once. Trimming stripped 5 bases from V and 2 bases from J, with 12 bases between. Germline CDR1 and CDR2: SGHAT and FQNNGV. CDR3 length equals 14 residues. This TCR derives from a woman in her fifties or sixties with acute or convalescent COVID-19. Sequencing input: peripheral blood. The chain is built from TRBV11-2 and TRBJ1-2; weak D call: TRBD1 (6 bases). In DNA form, the CDR3 reads TGTGCCAGCAGCCCCTTGCAGGGGAACTATGGCTACACCTTC. This gives the protein CASSPLQGNYGYTF.